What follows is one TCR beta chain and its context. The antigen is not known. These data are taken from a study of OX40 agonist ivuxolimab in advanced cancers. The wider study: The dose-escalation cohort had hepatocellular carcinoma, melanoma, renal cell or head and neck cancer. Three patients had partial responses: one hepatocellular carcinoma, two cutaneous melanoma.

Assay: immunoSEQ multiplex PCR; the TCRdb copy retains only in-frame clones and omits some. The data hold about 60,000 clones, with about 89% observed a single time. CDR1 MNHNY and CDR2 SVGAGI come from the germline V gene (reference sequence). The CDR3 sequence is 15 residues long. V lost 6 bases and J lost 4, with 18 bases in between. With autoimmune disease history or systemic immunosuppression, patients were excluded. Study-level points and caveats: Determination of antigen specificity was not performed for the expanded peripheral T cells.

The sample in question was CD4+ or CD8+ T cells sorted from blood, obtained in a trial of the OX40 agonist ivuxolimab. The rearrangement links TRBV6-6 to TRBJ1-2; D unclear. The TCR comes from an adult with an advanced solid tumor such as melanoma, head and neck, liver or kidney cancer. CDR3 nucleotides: TGTGCCAGCAGGAGGGAGCAAAGATCGATCTATGGCTACACCTTC. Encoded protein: CASRREQRSIYGYTF.